What follows are 17 T cell receptor beta chains derived from one specimen sequenced in a study of patients and donors after allogeneic stem cell transplantation. TCRdb reanalysed the RT-PCR reads using MiXCR and keeps one entry per CDR3 protein. Of about 57,000 distinct CDR3 sequences listed, about 14% were seen once; the top ten hold about a third. Specimen: blood, either unsorted or a sorted T cell fraction (not recorded which). Every receptor here comes from a human donor who was either an allogeneic HSCT recipient or a stem cell or donor lymphocyte infusion donor (not recorded which). It is not recorded whose cells these are; they may come from a transplant donor.

The rearrangement links TRBV18 to TRBJ1-6, with unresolved D. The CDR3 is 14 amino acids. Germline lookup yields CDR1 KGHSH and CDR2 LQKENI. V was clipped by 3 bases and J by 7 bases, with 10 bases between them. CDR3: CASSPSTGNSPLHF. As DNA, the CDR3 is TGTGCCAGCTCACCCAGTACGGGAAATTCACCCCTCCACTTT.

This clonotype has only a few counts. V usage is TRBV12-3 or TRBV12-4 and J usage is TRBJ2-1, with 11 bases that match TRBD2. CDR3 length: 15 amino acids. The V segment lost 0 bases and the J segment 5 bases; nucleotides outside the gene matches: 0. Here the CDR3 DNA reads TGTGCCAGCAGTTTAGCGGGACTAGCGGACAATGAGCAGTTCTTC. It codes for CASSLAGLADNEQFF.

This clonotype was counted ten times or more. J is TRBJ1-5 and V is TRBV20-1, with TRBD1 matching over 8 bases. Per the germline V gene, CDR1 is DFQATT and CDR2 is SNEGSKA (reference sequence). CDR3 length equals 13 residues. The CDR3 bases are TGCAGCGCCGGGACAGGCAGGAATCAGCCCCAGCATTTT. This translates into CSAGTGRNQPQHF.

The gene calls are TRBV3-1 and TRBJ2-1; 13 bases line up with TRBD2. The CDR3 is 15 amino acids. J was trimmed by 12 bases and V by 4 bases; bases with no gene match: 9. Looked up from germline, CDR1 is LGHDT and CDR2 is YNNKEL (reference sequence). The CDR3: CASSPGTSGAEGQFF. The CDR3, as DNA: TGTGCCAGCAGCCCCGGGACTAGCGGGGCCGAGGGGCAGTTCTTC.

The sample holds a few counts of this clonotype. The CDR3 region is CASSLARGRQPQHF. The CDR3 DNA follows: TGTGCCAGCAGTTTAGCCAGGGGCCGACAGCCCCAGCATTTT. The chain links TRBV12-3 or TRBV12-4 to TRBJ1-5; possible D gene TRBD1, 6 bases. V lost 0 bases, J lost 7 bases, and 10 bases lay in between. The CDR3 is 14 amino acids.

In its sample, this clonotype was seen many times. Germline and junction disagree at one end, which may indicate a read error. V is TRBV29-1 and J is TRBJ1-1; the D is unclear. The CDR3 consists of 13 residues. Germline CDR1 reads SQVTM; CDR2 reads ANQGSEA. The DNA for the CDR3 is TGCAGCGTTGAAGGTCCCAGGAACCCTGAAGCTTTCTTT. It codes for CSVEGPRNPEAFF.

This clonotype has just a few counts. The chain uses TRBV24-1 and TRBJ2-2; 11 bases match TRBD1. CDR1 and CDR2 (germline): KGHDR, SFDVKD. This CDR3 spans 20 amino acids. The V segment lost 2 bases and the J segment 0 bases; nucleotides outside the gene matches: 10. The CDR3 nucleotides are TGTGCCACCAGTGATTGGACAGGGGGCTACTTCTCTACGAACACCGGGGAGCTGTTTTTT. Its protein product is CATSDWTGGYFSTNTGELFF.

Only a few counts were recorded for this clonotype. The chain has TRBV19 and TRBJ2-7, with D unresolved. The germline V and J ends were trimmed by 3 bases and 3 bases, with 6 bases remaining between them. The germline V gene has CDR1 LNHDA and CDR2 SQIVND (reference sequence). The CDR3 contains 12 residues. The CDR3 sequence is CASSMNSYEQYF. The CDR3 DNA sequence: TGTGCCAGTAGTATGAACAGCTACGAGCAGTACTTC.

This clonotype came up many times. V and J are TRBV12-3 or TRBV12-4 and TRBJ1-2; the D is unclear. The CDR3 is 13 amino acids. V shed 4 bases and J shed 3 bases, with 9 bases lying between them. In nucleotides, the CDR3 is TGTGCCAGCAGTTCCCCTGGAGACTATGGCTACACCTTC. Amino acids: CASSSPGDYGYTF.

This clonotype was counted many times. The V call is TRBV3-1, the J call TRBJ1-1; TRBD1 is a possible D gene (5 bases). CDR1 is LGHDT, CDR2 YNNKEL, per germline (reference sequence). Trimming removed 3 bases at V and 11 bases at J, with 13 bases between. The CDR3 contains 12 residues. DNA for the CDR3: TGTGCCAGCAGCCACTGGGCCAGGGAGGCTTTCTTT. Protein product: CASSHWAREAFF.

This clonotype was picked up many times. The J gene is TRBJ1-2, the V gene TRBV3-1; TRBD1 agrees at 9 bases. In germline, CDR1 is LGHDT, CDR2 YNNKEL (reference sequence). Losses at the gene ends were 2 bases for V and 4 bases for J; bases not matched to a gene: 5. The CDR3 consists of 15 residues. For the CDR3, the DNA is TGTGCCAGCAGCCAATTCCCGGGACAGGGCTATGGCTACACCTTC. Residues: CASSQFPGQGYGYTF.

In its sample, this clonotype was seen many times. The chain uses TRBV6-5 and TRBJ1-3, with D tentatively TRBD1 (6 bases). The germline V and J ends were trimmed by 5 bases and 2 bases, with 13 bases remaining between them. The germline gives CDR1 MNHEY, CDR2 SVGAGI. The CDR3 runs 15 residues. CDR3 nucleotide sequence: TGTGCCAGCAGTCGCCCTGGGACAACTGGAAACACCATATATTTT. Translating it yields CASSRPGTTGNTIYF.

There are a few counts of this clonotype. The rearrangement links TRBV24-1 to TRBJ2-3; TRBD2 aligns across 9 bases. This CDR3 has 17 amino acids. The germline CDR1 and CDR2 sequences are KGHDR and SFDVKD. The V segment lost 1 base and the J segment 7 bases; nucleotides outside the gene matches: 11. In DNA, the CDR3 is TGTGCCACCAGTGATTTTTCCCTAGCGGGAATTCGACATACGCAGTATTTT. Translating it yields CATSDFSLAGIRHTQYF.

This clonotype was observed at least ten times. The chain carries TRBV12-3 or TRBV12-4 and TRBJ2-7; 9 nucleotides line up with TRBD1. The CDR3 extends over 16 amino acids. V lost 5 bases to trimming and J lost 3 bases; unmatched junction nucleotides: 11. The CDR3 is CASSPHPGTGIYEQYF. The CDR3 bases are TGTGCCAGCAGTCCCCACCCCGGGACAGGGATCTACGAGCAGTACTTC.

This clonotype was observed at least ten times. V is TRBV12-3 or TRBV12-4 and J is TRBJ2-5; the match to TRBD2 covers 9 bases. J lost 0 bases, V lost 2 bases, and 4 bases had no gene match. This CDR3 comprises 16 residues. The CDR3 loop reads CASSLKLAGNQETQYF. CDR3 sequence (DNA): TGTGCCAGCAGTTTAAAACTAGCGGGTAACCAAGAGACCCAGTACTTC.

This clonotype was counted only a few times. V gene TRBV20-1 combines with J gene TRBJ2-3; tentatively, D is TRBD2 (5 bases). V lost 6 bases, J lost 5 bases, and 24 bases lay in between. The CDR3 spans 16 residues. CDR1 is DFQATT and CDR2 is SNEGSKA in the germline V gene (reference sequence). CDR3 coding DNA: TGCAGTGCACCCCCCGGCGGGTCCGCCGTGGTAGATACGCAGTATTTT. Translation: CSAPPGGSAVVDTQYF.

The sample holds a few counts of this clonotype. V gene TRBV20-1 combines with J gene TRBJ2-3, with unresolved D. Germline values: CDR1 DFQATT, CDR2 SNEGSKA (reference sequence). This CDR3 spans 14 amino acids. With 0 bases removed from V and 4 bases from J, the gap between germline ends came to 11 bases. CDR3: CSARDSRSADTQYF. The CDR3 DNA reads TGCAGTGCTAGAGACAGTCGAAGCGCAGATACGCAGTATTTT.